Listed here is a single T cell receptor (beta chain). As yet, its antigen is unknown. Amplification used 60 Vbeta primers and 13 Jbeta primers. The assay was immunoSEQ multiplex PCR, and TCRdb's table has in-frame clones only and misses some. In the table there are over 100,000 clones, more than 60% of which are singletons. The sample comes from a study of cytomegalovirus exposure and HLA in healthy donors. Whole-study context: Within the Caucasian-associated ancestry cluster were under 85% of the roughly 360 genotyped donors. Study-wide results and limits: Looking again later, the authors saw that most CMV-associated TCR beta chains seemed HLA-restricted. TCR beta V- and J-gene trimming, according to a later analysis, was linked to a missense DCLRE1C variant.

Germline assignment: CDR1 KGHSH and CDR2 LQKENI. This CDR3 comprises 15 residues. V was shortened by 1 base and J by 1 base, with 10 bases between the two germline ends. This chain uses TRBV18 with TRBJ1-1; no reliable D call. This sequence was found in a man aged 35 to 55 in good health and CMV-seropositive. The material sequenced was PBMCs. The CDR3 nucleotides read TGTGCCAGCTCACCACAGATACACAAGAACACTGAAGCTTTCTTT. As protein: CASSPQIHKNTEAFF.